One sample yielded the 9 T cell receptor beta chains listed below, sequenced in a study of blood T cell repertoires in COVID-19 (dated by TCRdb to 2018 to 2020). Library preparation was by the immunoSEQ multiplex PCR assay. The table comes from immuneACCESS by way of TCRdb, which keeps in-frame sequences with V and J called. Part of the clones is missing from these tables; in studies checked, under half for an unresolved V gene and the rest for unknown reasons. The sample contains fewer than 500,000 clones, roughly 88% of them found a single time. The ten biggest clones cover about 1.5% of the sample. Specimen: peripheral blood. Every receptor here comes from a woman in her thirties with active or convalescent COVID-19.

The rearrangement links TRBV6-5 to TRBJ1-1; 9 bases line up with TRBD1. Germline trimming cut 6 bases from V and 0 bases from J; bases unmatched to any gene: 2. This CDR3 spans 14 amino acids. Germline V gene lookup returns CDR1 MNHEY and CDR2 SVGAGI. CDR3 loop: CASRGTGMNTEAFF. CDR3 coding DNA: TGTGCCAGCAGGGGGACAGGGATGAACACTGAAGCTTTCTTT.

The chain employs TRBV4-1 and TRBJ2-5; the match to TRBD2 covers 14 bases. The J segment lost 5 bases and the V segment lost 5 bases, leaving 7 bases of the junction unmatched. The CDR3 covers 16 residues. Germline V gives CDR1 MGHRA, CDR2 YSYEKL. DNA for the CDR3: TGCGCCAGCAGCTACGAAAGGACTAGCGGGAGGGAGACCCAGTACTTC. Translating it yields CASSYERTSGRETQYF.

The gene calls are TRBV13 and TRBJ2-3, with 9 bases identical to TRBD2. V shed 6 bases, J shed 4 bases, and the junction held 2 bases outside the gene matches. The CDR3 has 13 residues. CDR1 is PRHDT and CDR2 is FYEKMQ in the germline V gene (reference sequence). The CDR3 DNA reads TGTGCCAGCAGTAGCGGGAGTCCAGATACGCAGTATTTT. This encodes CASSSGSPDTQYF.

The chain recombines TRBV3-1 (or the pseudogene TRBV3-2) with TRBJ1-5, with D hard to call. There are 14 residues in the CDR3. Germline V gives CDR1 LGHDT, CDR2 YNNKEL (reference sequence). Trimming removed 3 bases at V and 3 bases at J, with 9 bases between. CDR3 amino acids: CASSQAGYNQPQHF. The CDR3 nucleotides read TGTGCCAGCAGCCAGGCTGGTTACAATCAGCCCCAGCATTTT.

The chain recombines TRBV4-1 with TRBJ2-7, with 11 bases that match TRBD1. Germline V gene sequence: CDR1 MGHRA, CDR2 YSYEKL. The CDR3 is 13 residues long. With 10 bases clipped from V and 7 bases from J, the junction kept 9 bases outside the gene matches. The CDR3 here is CATGQGARGEQYF. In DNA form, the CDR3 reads TGCGCCACCGGACAGGGGGCGCGGGGGGAGCAGTACTTC.

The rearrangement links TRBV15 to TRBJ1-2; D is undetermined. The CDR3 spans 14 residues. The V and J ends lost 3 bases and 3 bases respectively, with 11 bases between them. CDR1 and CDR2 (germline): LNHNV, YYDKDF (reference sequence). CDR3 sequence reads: CATSSERADYGYTF. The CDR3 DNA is TGTGCCACCAGCAGTGAGCGGGCAGACTATGGCTACACCTTC.

In nucleotides, the CDR3 is TGTGCCAGCAGGTCCGGGGGGACAGATACGCAGTATTTT. Its protein product is CASRSGGTDTQYF. The genes are TRBV5-6 and TRBJ2-3; 7 bases are a match to TRBD2. J gave up 3 bases and V 5 bases, and 3 bases lay outside the gene matches. This CDR3 has 13 amino acids. CDR1 and CDR2 from the germline V gene are SGHDT and YYEEEE.

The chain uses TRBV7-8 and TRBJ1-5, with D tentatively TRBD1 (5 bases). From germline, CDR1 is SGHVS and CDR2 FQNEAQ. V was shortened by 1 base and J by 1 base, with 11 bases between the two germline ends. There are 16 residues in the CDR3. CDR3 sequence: CASSLDGGLSNQPQHF. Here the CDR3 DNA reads TGTGCCAGCAGCTTAGACGGGGGTTTAAGCAATCAGCCCCAGCATTTT.

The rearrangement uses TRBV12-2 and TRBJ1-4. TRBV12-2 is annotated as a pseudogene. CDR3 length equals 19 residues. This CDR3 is CASRLGPGSHIETNEKLFF. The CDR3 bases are TGTGCAAGTCGCTTAGGGCCGGGGAGTCATATTGAAACTAATGAAAAACTGTTTTTT.